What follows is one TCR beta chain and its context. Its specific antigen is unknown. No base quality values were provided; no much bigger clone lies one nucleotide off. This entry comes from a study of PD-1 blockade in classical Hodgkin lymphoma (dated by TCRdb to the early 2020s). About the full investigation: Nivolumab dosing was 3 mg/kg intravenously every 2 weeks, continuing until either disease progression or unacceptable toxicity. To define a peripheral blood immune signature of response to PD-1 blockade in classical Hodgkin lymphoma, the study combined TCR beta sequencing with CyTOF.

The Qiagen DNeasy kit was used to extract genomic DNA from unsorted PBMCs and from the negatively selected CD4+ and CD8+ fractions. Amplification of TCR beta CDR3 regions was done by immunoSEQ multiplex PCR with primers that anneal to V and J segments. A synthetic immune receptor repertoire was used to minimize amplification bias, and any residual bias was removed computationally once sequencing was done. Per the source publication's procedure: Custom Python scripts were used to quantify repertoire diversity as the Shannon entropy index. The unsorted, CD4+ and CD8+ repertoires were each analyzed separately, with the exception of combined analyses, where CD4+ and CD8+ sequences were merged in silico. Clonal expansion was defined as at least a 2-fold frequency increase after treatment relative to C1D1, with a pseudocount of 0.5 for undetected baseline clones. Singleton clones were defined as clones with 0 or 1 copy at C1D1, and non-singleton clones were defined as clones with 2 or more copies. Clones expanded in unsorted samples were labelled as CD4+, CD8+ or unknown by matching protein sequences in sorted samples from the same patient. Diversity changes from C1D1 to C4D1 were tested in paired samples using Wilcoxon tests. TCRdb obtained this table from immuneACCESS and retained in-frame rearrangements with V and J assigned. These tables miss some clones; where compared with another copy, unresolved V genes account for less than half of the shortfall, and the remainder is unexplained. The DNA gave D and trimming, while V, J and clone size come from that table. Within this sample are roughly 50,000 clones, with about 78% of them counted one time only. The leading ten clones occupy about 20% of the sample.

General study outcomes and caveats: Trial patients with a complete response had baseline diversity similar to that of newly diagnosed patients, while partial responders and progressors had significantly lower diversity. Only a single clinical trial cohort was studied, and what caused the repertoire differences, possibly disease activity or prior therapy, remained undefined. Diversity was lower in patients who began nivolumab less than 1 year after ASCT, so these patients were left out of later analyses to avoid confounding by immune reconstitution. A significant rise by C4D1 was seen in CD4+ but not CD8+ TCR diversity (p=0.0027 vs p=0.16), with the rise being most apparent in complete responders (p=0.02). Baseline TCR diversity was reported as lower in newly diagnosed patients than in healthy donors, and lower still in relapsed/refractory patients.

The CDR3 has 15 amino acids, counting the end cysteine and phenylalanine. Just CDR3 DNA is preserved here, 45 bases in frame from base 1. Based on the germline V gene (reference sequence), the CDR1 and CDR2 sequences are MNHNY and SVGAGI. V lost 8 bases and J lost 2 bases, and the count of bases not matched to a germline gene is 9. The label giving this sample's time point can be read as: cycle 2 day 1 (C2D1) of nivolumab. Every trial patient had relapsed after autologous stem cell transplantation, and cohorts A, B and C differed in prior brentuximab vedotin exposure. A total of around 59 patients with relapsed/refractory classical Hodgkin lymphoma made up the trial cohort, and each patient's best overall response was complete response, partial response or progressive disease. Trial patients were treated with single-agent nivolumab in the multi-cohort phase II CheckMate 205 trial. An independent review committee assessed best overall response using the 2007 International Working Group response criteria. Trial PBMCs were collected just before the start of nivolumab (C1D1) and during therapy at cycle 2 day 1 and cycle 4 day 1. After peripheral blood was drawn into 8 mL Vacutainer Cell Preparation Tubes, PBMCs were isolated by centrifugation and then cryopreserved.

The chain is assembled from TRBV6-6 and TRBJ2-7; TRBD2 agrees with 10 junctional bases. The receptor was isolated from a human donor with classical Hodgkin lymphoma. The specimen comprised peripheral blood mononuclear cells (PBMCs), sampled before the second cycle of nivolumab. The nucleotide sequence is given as TGTGCCAGCGACCTCGGAACTAGCGGGACCTACGAGCAGTACTTC. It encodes CASDLGTSGTYEQYF.